This T cell receptor (beta chain) came from a study of regulatory T cells in long-lasting Graves disease. Study observations and caveats: Because few samples were included, accuracy may have been lower.

With iRepertoire HTBI primers and Arm-PCR of CDR3 regions, TCR beta libraries were built. TCRdb re-called the multiplex PCR reads through MiXCR, storing one row per CDR3 protein. This table has approximately 290,000 distinct CDR3 sequences, 20% to 25% appearing once. Time point described: persistent/refractory GD, antithyroid drugs over 5 years with positive TRAb. Generation of the TCR library employed RNA extracted from PBMCs. In Xi'an, China, an endocrinology department was the source of patients. This clonotype was observed many times. What it recognizes is unknown. The CDR3 has 15 amino acids. Trimming took 5 bases from V and 6 from J, leaving 19 bases between them.

The sequencing here drew on peripheral blood mononuclear cells (PBMCs), taken when the disease was refractory, from a patient treated with antithyroid drugs. This sequence joins TRBV12-3 or TRBV12-4 and TRBJ1-2; D gene unclear. This clonotype was obtained from a female donor with Graves disease. As DNA, the CDR3 is TGTGCCAGCAGTCCCCTACTCGGACGTGTTGATGGCTACACCTTC. This codes for CASSPLLGRVDGYTF.